The 9 T cell receptor beta chains presented below share a single source sample, sequenced in a study of blood T cell repertoires in COVID-19. Sequenced by immunoSEQ multiplex PCR; TCRdb stores in-frame clones only, minus some. The data contain about 140,000 clones, 82% of them singletons. Sequenced: peripheral blood. The receptors were sampled from a woman of 80 years or more with acute or convalescent COVID-19.

V usage is TRBV11-2 and J usage is TRBJ2-5, with 8 bases matching TRBD2. The V segment lost 5 bases and the J segment 4 bases; nucleotides outside the gene matches: 12. The CDR3 sequence is 16 residues long. In germline, CDR1 is SGHAT, CDR2 FQNNGV. CDR3 amino acids: CASSPGVIGRGETQYF. CDR3 bases: TGTGCCAGCAGCCCTGGTGTCATCGGGAGGGGAGAGACCCAGTACTTC.

The V gene is TRBV28, the J gene TRBJ1-1, with 7 bases fitting TRBD1. Germline CDR1 reads MDHEN; CDR2 reads SYDVKM. The CDR3 length is 15 residues. With 4 bases clipped from V and 3 bases from J, the junction kept 8 bases outside the gene matches. The CDR3 bases are TGTGCCAGCAGTTACCCACTGACAGGGCACACTGAAGCTTTCTTT. It codes for CASSYPLTGHTEAFF.

This chain connects TRBV11-2 to TRBJ2-5; 7 bases align to TRBD2. The CDR3 totals 15 residues. V shed 0 bases and J 5 bases; nucleotides not matched to a gene: 6. Germline CDR1 is SGHAT and CDR2 is FQNNGV. The CDR3 nucleotides are TGTGCCAGCAGCTTAGAGGCGGGAGCACCGGAGACCCAGTACTTC. As protein: CASSLEAGAPETQYF.

This chain connects TRBV27 to TRBJ2-7; no clear D. The CDR3 consists of 14 residues. Per germline, CDR1 MNHEY and CDR2 SMNVEV (reference sequence). The V gene lost 3 bases and the J gene lost 5 bases, with 14 bases spanning the gap. For the CDR3, the DNA is TGTGCCAGCAGTTTGTCCAGGATCAACAACGAGCAGTACTTC. Its protein product is CASSLSRINNEQYF.

The chain recombines TRBV4-1 with TRBJ2-7; tentatively, D is TRBD2 (6 bases). The CDR3 runs 13 residues. CDR1 and CDR2 (germline): MGHRA, YSYEKL. Trimming took 4 bases from V and 5 from J, leaving 12 bases between them. The CDR3 DNA reads TGCGCCAGCAGCCGTAGACCGGGAGACGAGCAGTACTTC. Its protein product is CASSRRPGDEQYF.

The chain employs TRBV6-5 and TRBJ2-7, with D possibly being TRBD2 (5 bases). V shed 0 bases and J shed 4 bases, with 10 bases lying between them. The CDR3 is made up of 14 amino acids. Germline V gene data show CDR1 as MNHEY and CDR2 as SVGAGI. Here the CDR3 reads CASSYSRAVYEQYF. CDR3 nucleotide sequence: TGTGCCAGCAGTTACTCGAGGGCAGTTTACGAGCAGTACTTC.

The gene calls are TRBV13 and TRBJ2-5, with a weak D call TRBD1 (5 bases). This CDR3 is built from 17 residues. Trimming took off 1 base at V and 2 bases at J, with 17 bases between the two ends. The germline V gene encodes CDR1 PRHDT and CDR2 FYEKMQ (reference sequence). This CDR3 is CASSLDGVGAIQETQYF. Written as DNA, the CDR3 is TGTGCCAGCAGCTTAGATGGTGTAGGGGCAATACAAGAGACCCAGTACTTC.

The chain recombines TRBV6-4 with TRBJ2-1; no clear D gene. The CDR3 is made up of 13 amino acids. Deletions cut 0 bases from V and 8 bases from J, with 8 bases between. Germline V gene lookup returns CDR1 MRHNA and CDR2 SNTAGT. CDR3 sequence reads: CASSDSSLDEQFF. The CDR3 nucleotides are TGTGCCAGCAGTGACTCGAGTTTGGATGAGCAGTTCTTC.

V is TRBV18 and J is TRBJ2-1; TRBD2 might be the D (5 bases). CDR3 size: 14 residues. Trimming pared 3 bases from V and 3 bases from J, leaving 9 bases between. Germline V gene lookup returns CDR1 KGHSH and CDR2 LQKENI. The CDR3 spells CASSPFSDYNEQFF. The CDR3 coding sequence is TGTGCCAGCTCACCTTTTAGCGACTACAATGAGCAGTTCTTC.